The present TCR beta chain was sequenced within a study of CD8 T cells in Susac syndrome. The study, taken as a whole, reports: The study conceded that its TCR sequencing and HLA analysis involved relatively few individuals.

Turning to this clonotype: What it recognizes is unknown.

The V and J ends lost 0 bases and 6 bases respectively, with 10 bases between them. CDR1 LGHDT and CDR2 YNNKEL come from the germline V gene (reference sequence). The CDR3 totals 14 residues. Reverse transcription of roughly 0.45 to 1 ug RNA was carried out with random hexamers. TCRdb re-derived calls from the immunoSEQ multiplex PCR reads in MiXCR, one entry per CDR3 protein. The sample lists around 130,000 distinct CDR3 sequences; around nine tenths were seen once. Specimen: CD8+ T cells from PBMCs. This sequence originates from a human donor with multiple sclerosis. V usage is TRBV3-1 and J usage is TRBJ2-3; D is undetermined. CDR3 protein: CASSQEPGHDTQYF. The CDR3, as DNA: TGTGCCAGCAGCCAAGAGCCTGGGCATGATACGCAGTATTTT.